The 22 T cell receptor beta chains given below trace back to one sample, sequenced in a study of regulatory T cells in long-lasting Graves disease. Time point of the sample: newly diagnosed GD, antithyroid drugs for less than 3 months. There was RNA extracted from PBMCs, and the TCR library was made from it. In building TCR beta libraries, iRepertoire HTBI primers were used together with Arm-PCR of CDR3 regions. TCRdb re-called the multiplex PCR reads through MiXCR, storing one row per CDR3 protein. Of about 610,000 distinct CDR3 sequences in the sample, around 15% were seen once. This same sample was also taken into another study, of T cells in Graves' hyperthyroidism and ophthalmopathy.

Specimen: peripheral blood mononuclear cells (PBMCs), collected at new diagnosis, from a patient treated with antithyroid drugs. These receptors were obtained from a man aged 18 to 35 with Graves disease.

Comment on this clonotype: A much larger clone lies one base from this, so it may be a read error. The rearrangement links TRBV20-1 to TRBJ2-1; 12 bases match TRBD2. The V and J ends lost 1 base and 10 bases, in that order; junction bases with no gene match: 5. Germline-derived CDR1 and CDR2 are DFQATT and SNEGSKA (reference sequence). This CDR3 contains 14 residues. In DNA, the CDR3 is TGCAGTGCTAGAGCTAGCGGGGGGGCCGGCGAGCAGTTCTTC. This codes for CSARASGGAGEQFF.

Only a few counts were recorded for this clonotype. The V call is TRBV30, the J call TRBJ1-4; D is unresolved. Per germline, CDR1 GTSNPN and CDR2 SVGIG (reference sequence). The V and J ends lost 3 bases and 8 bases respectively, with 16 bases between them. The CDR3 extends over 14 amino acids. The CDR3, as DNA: TGTGCCTGGAGGTACCCAGGAGGAAACGAAAAACTGTTTTTT. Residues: CAWRYPGGNEKLFF.

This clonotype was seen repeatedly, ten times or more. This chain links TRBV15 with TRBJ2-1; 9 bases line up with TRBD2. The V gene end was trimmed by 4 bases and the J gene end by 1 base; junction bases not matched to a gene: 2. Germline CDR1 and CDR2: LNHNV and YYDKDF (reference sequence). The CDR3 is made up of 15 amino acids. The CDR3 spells CATSNLAGSYNEQFF. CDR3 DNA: TGTGCCACCAGCAACCTAGCGGGGTCCTACAATGAGCAGTTCTTC.

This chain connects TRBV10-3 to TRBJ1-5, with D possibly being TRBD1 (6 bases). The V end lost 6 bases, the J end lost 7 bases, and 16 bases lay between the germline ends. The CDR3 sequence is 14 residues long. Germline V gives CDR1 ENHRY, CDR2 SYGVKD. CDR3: CAIRSTGLGQPQHF. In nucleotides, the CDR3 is TGTGCCATCAGATCGACAGGTCTGGGACAGCCCCAGCATTTT.

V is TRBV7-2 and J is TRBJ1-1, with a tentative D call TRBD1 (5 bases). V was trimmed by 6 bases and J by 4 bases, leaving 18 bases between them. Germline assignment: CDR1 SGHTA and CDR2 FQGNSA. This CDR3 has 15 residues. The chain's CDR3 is CASSYHSLRGTEAFF. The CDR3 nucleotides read TGTGCCAGCAGTTACCACAGCCTAAGGGGCACTGAAGCTTTCTTT.

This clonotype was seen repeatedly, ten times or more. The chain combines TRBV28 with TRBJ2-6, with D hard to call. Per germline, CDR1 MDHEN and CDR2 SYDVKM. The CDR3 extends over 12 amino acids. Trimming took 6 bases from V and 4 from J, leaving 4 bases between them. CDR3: CASRGGANVLTF. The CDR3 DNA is TGTGCCAGCAGGGGGGGGGCCAACGTCCTGACTTTC.

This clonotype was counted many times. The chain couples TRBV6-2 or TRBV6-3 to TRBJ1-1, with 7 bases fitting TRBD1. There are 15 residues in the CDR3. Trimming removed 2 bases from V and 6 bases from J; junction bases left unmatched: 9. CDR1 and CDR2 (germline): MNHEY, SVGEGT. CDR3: CASSYGAGGFAEAFF. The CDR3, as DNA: TGTGCCAGCAGTTACGGGGCAGGGGGTTTCGCTGAAGCTTTCTTT.

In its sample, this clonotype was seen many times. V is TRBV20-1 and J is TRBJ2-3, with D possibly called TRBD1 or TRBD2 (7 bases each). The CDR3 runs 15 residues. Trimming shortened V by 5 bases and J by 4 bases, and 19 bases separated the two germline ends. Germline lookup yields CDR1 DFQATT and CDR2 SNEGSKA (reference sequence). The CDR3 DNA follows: TGCAGTGCTGAAAGGCGGGGAGGGGGCCCAGATACGCAGTATTTT. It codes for CSAERRGGGPDTQYF.

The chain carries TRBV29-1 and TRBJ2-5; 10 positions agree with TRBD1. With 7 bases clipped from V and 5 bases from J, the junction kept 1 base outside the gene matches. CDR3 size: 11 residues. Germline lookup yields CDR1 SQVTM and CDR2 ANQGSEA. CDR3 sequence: CSGTGGETQYF. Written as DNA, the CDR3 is TGCAGCGGGACAGGGGGGGAGACCCAGTACTTC.

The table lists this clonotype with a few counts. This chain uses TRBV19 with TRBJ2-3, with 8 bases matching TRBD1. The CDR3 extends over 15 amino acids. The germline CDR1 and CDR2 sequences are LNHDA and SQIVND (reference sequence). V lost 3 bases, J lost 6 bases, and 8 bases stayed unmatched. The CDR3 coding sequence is TGTGCCAGTAGTATGGGTCCACAGGGGGTGGATACGCAGTATTTT. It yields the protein CASSMGPQGVDTQYF.

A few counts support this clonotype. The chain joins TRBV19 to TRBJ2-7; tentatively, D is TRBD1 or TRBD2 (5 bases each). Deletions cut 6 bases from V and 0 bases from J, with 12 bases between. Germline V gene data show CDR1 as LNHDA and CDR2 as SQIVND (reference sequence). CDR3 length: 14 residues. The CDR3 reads CASSRDVSSYEQYF. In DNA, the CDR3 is TGTGCCAGTAGCCGGGACGTAAGCTCCTACGAGCAGTACTTC. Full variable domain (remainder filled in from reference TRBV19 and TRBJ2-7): DGGITQSPKYLFRKEGQNVTLSCEQNLNHDAMYWYRQDPGQGLRLIYYSQIVNDFQKGDIAEGYSVSREKKESFPLTVTSAQKNPTAFYLCASSRDVSSYEQYFGPGTRLTVT.

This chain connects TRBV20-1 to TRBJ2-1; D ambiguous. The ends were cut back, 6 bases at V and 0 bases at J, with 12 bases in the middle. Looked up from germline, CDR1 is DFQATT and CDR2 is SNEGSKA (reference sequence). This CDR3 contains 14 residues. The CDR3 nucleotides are TGCAGTGCGACTCGAGAGAGCTCCTACAATGAGCAGTTCTTC. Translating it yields CSATRESSYNEQFF.

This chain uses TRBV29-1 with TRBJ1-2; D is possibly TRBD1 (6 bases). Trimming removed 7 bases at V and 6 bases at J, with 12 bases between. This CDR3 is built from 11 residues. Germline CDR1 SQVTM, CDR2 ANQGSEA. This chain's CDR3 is CSASRGDGYTF. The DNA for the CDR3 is TGCAGCGCCAGCAGGGGTGATGGCTACACCTTC.

CDR3 sequence reads: CASSSGQGRRSGELFF. CDR3 nucleotide sequence: TGTGCCAGCAGCTCCGGACAGGGGAGGAGATCCGGGGAGCTGTTTTTT. The chain has TRBV11-2 and TRBJ2-2; 9 bases map to TRBD1. V dropped 4 bases and J dropped 6; count of bases not matched to a gene: 9. CDR3 size: 16 residues. Per germline, CDR1 SGHAT and CDR2 FQNNGV. Using reference TRBV11-2 and TRBJ2-2 for the parts outside the CDR3, the full variable domain is EAGVAQSPRYKIIEKRQSVAFWCNPISGHATLYWYQQILGQGPKLLIQFQNNGVVDDSQLPKDRFSAERLKGVDSTLKIQPAKLEDSAVYLCASSSGQGRRSGELFFGEGSRLTVL.

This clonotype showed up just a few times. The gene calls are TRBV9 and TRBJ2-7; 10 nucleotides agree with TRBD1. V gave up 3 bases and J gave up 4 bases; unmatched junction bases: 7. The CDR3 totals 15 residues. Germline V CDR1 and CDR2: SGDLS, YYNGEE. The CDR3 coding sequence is TGTGCCAGCAGCGAGGGGGGACAGGGGAATTACGAGCAGTACTTC. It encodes CASSEGGQGNYEQYF.

The CDR3 region has the DNA TGTGCCATCAAACGGGAGGTTGTCGATGAGCAGTTCTTC. This sequence encodes CAIKREVVDEQFF. This chain connects TRBV10-3 to TRBJ2-1, with 7 bases matching TRBD2. The junction had 8 bases not matched to a gene; V was cut back by 7 bases and J by 8 bases. CDR3 length equals 13 residues. Per germline, CDR1 ENHRY and CDR2 SYGVKD.

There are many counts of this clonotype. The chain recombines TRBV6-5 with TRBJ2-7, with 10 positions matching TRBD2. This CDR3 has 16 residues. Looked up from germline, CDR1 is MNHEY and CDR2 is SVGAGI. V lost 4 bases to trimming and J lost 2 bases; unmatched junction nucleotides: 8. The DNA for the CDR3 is TGTGCCAGCAGTTCAGGCACTAGCGGGATTACCTACGAGCAGTACTTC. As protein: CASSSGTSGITYEQYF.

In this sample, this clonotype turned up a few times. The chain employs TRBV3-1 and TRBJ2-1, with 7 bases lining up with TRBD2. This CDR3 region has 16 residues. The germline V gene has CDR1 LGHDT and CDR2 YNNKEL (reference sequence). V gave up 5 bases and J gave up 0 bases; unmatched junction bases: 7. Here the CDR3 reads CASSIRAGSSYNEQFF. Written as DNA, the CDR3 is TGTGCCAGCAGCATCCGAGCGGGAAGCTCCTACAATGAGCAGTTCTTC.

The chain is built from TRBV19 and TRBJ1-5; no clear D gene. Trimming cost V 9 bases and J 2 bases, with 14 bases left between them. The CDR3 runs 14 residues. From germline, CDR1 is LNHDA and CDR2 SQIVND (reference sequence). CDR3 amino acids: CASSTSDGNQPQHF. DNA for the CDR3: TGTGCCAGCTCGACCTCGGATGGCAATCAGCCCCAGCATTTT.

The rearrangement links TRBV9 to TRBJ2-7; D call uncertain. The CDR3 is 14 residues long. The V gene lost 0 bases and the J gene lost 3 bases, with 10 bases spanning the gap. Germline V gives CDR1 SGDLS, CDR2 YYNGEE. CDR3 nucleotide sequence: TGTGCCAGCAGCGTAGCCGGCAGGAGCTACGAGCAGTACTTC. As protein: CASSVAGRSYEQYF.

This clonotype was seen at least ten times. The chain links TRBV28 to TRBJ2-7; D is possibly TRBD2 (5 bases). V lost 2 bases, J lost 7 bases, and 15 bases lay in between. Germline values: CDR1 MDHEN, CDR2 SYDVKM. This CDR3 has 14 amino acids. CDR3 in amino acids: CASSLMLRRDEQYF. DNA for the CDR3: TGTGCCAGCAGTTTAATGCTCCGTCGGGATGAGCAGTACTTC.

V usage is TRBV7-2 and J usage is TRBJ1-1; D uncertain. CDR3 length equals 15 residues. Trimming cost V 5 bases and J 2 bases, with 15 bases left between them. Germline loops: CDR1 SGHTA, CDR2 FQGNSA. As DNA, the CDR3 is TGTGCCAGCAGCACACATAGTAGACATAACACTGAAGCTTTCTTT. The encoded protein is CASSTHSRHNTEAFF.